This paragraph covers one T cell receptor (beta chain) sequence. Its antigen is currently unknown. This specimen comes from a study of OX40 agonist ivuxolimab in advanced cancers. Study findings and constraints: Average numbers of expanded clones were greater in CD8+ T cells than in CD4+.

This table comes from immunoSEQ multiplex PCR, and its TCRdb copy is limited to in-frame clones, with some not included. This sample has around 140,000 clones, with 85% to 95% found just once. Trimming removed 8 bases at V and 3 bases at J, with 16 bases between. This CDR3 is 15 amino acids long. The V gene's germline CDR1 is KGHSH and CDR2 LQKENI. The chain recombines TRBV18 with TRBJ2-2; D could derive from TRBD1 or TRBD2 (5 bases each). Material: CD4+ or CD8+ T cells sorted from blood, obtained in a trial of the OX40 agonist ivuxolimab. The clonotype comes from an adult with an advanced solid tumor such as melanoma, head and neck, liver or kidney cancer. CDR3 protein: CASPPSGTDTGELFF. The CDR3 DNA sequence: TGTGCCAGCCCCCCTTCCGGGACGGACACCGGGGAGCTGTTTTTT.